This T cell receptor beta chain was observed in a study of patients and donors after allogeneic stem cell transplantation. This clonotype was seen many times. CDR1 and CDR2 from the germline V gene are MGHDK and SYGVNS. The CDR3 runs to 14 residues. The ends lost 4 bases at V and 4 bases at J; junction bases unmatched: 3. TCRdb called the RT-PCR reads again in MiXCR, with one record for every CDR3 protein. The sample shows fewer than 60,000 distinct CDR3 sequences, 10% to 15% of them seen only once. The chain combines TRBV25-1 with TRBJ1-3, with 8 bases identical to TRBD1. The sequence came from a human donor who was either an allogeneic HSCT recipient or a stem cell or donor lymphocyte infusion donor (not recorded which). It is not recorded whose cells these are; they may come from a transplant donor. The sequenced material came from blood, either unsorted or a sorted T cell fraction (not recorded which). In DNA form, the CDR3 reads TGTGCCAGCAGTGGGACAGGGCGAGGAAACACCATATATTTT. Translated: CASSGTGRGNTIYF.